This T cell receptor (beta chain) was observed in a study of T cells in Graves' hyperthyroidism and ophthalmopathy. Thyroid ultrasound, orbital computed tomography, clinical symptoms, and serum thyroxine and TRAb underpinned diagnoses. CDR3 length: 14 residues. Trimming removed 2 bases from V and 3 bases from J, with 11 bases in between. Germline values: CDR1 SGHRS, CDR2 YFSETQ. This clonotype has just a few counts. RNA transcripts provided the source from which TCR beta CDR3 regions were amplified. A set of HTBI primers served as the primers for a first-round RT-PCR of the TCR CDR3. Each CDR3 protein gets one entry after TCRdb re-called the multiplex PCR reads with MiXCR. The sample has 600,000 to 700,000 distinct CDR3 sequences, just under 45% seen once.

The genes are TRBV5-1 and TRBJ1-1; tentative D call: TRBD1 (5 bases). This TCR was recovered from an adult man with Graves' disease, either hyperthyroidism or ophthalmopathy (not recorded which). The material sequenced was peripheral blood or thyroid tissue (not recorded which). The CDR3 loop is CASSLNLGDTEAFF. DNA for the CDR3: TGCGCCAGCAGCTTAAACCTGGGGGACACTGAAGCTTTCTTT.